A selection of T cell receptor beta chains follows, all from one sample in a study of blood T cell repertoires in COVID-19. Measured with immunoSEQ multiplex PCR; TCRdb has only the in-frame clones, and not every one. The sample holds tens of thousands of clones, 85% to 90% seen once. The source material was peripheral blood. The receptor source for this set is a woman of 80 years or more with active COVID-19. Each CDR3 is given with its conserved first and last residue. Fields, in order: CDR3 length, V gene, D gene, J gene, clone size, CDR3 protein, CDR3 DNA. A D gene is named only where the DNA matches it firmly. Rows may omit the clone size; those that give it use once, few, many or a size class.

CDR3 length: 17
V gene: TRBV28
D gene: -
J gene: TRBJ2-2
clone size: -
CDR3 protein: CASTLRLQGWDTGELFF
CDR3 DNA: TGTGCCAGCACCCTAAGGCTACAGGGTTGGGACACCGGGGAGCTGTTTTTT

CDR3 length: 13
V gene: TRBV5-4
D gene: -
J gene: TRBJ2-7
clone size: -
CDR3 protein: CASSLPGGYEQYF
CDR3 DNA: TGTGCCAGCAGCTTGCCAGGGGGGTACGAGCAGTACTTC

CDR3 length: 12
V gene: TRBV7-9
D gene: -
J gene: TRBJ1-2
clone size: -
CDR3 protein: CASSGENYGYTF
CDR3 DNA: TGTGCCAGCAGCGGGGAGAACTATGGCTACACCTTC

CDR3 length: 16
V gene: TRBV6-5
D gene: -
J gene: TRBJ2-3
clone size: -
CDR3 protein: CASSYSFSGRTDTQYF
CDR3 DNA: TGTGCCAGCAGTTACTCGTTCAGCGGGCGGACAGATACGCAGTATTTT

CDR3 length: 14
V gene: TRBV6-5
D gene: TRBD1
J gene: TRBJ1-2
clone size: -
CDR3 protein: CASSPLDRGTGYTF
CDR3 DNA: TGTGCCAGCAGTCCGCTCGACAGGGGTACTGGCTACACCTTC

CDR3 length: 15
V gene: TRBV6-4
D gene: TRBD2
J gene: TRBJ2-1
clone size: -
CDR3 protein: CASSPTSGRLYEQFF
CDR3 DNA: TGTGCCAGCAGTCCTACTAGCGGGAGGCTGTATGAGCAGTTCTTC

CDR3 length: 12
V gene: TRBV11-2
D gene: -
J gene: TRBJ2-7
clone size: -
CDR3 protein: CASSLNRVEQYF
CDR3 DNA: TGTGCCAGCAGCTTAAACAGGGTGGAGCAGTACTTC

CDR3 length: 14
V gene: TRBV11-3
D gene: -
J gene: TRBJ2-1
clone size: -
CDR3 protein: CASSPSSNGNEQFF
CDR3 DNA: TGTGCCAGCAGCCCCTCCTCCAACGGGAATGAGCAGTTCTTC

CDR3 length: 15
V gene: TRBV6-5
D gene: -
J gene: TRBJ2-1
clone size: -
CDR3 protein: CASSNHRGDIKMRFF
CDR3 DNA: TGTGCCAGCAGTAACCACCGGGGGGACATTAAAATGCGGTTCTTC

CDR3 length: 12
V gene: TRBV12-3/TRBV12-4
D gene: TRBD2
J gene: TRBJ2-7
clone size: -
CDR3 protein: CASSFLREGLHF
CDR3 DNA: TGTGCCAGCAGTTTCTTGCGGGAGGGCCTCCACTTC

CDR3 length: 15
V gene: TRBV24-1
D gene: -
J gene: TRBJ2-1
clone size: -
CDR3 protein: CATSDRGLPRNEQFF
CDR3 DNA: TGTGCCACCAGTGATAGGGGACTCCCTCGTAATGAGCAGTTCTTC

CDR3 length: 13
V gene: TRBV10-3
D gene: TRBD1
J gene: TRBJ1-1
clone size: -
CDR3 protein: CAIGAGGNTEAFF
CDR3 DNA: TGTGCCATCGGGGCAGGGGGCAACACTGAAGCTTTCTTT

CDR3 length: 13
V gene: TRBV20-1
D gene: TRBD2
J gene: TRBJ2-7
clone size: -
CDR3 protein: CSASSGSRYEQYF
CDR3 DNA: TGCAGTGCTAGTAGCGGGAGCCGCTACGAGCAGTACTTC

CDR3 length: 11
V gene: TRBV18
D gene: -
J gene: TRBJ1-1
clone size: -
CDR3 protein: CASSPRTEAFF
CDR3 DNA: TGTGCCAGCTCACCCCGCACTGAAGCTTTCTTT

CDR3 length: 15
V gene: TRBV6-2/TRBV6-3
D gene: -
J gene: TRBJ1-2
clone size: -
CDR3 protein: CASSYAEVPGYGYTF
CDR3 DNA: TGTGCCAGCAGTTACGCGGAGGTACCAGGCTATGGCTACACCTTC

CDR3 length: 14
V gene: TRBV5-6
D gene: -
J gene: TRBJ1-3
clone size: -
CDR3 protein: CASSPTDSGNTIYF
CDR3 DNA: TGTGCCAGCAGCCCGACAGACTCTGGAAACACCATATATTTT

CDR3 length: 17
V gene: TRBV9
D gene: -
J gene: TRBJ2-3
clone size: -
CDR3 protein: CASSPPRGRSFTDTQYF
CDR3 DNA: TGTGCCAGCAGCCCCCCACGGGGGAGGTCGTTCACAGATACGCAGTATTTT

CDR3 length: 16
V gene: TRBV19
D gene: -
J gene: TRBJ2-7
clone size: -
CDR3 protein: CASSTQKSGVPYEQYF
CDR3 DNA: TGTGCCAGTAGTACCCAAAAAAGCGGAGTCCCCTACGAGCAGTACTTC

CDR3 length: 14
V gene: TRBV28
D gene: TRBD1
J gene: TRBJ2-7
clone size: -
CDR3 protein: CASSREGASYEQYF
CDR3 DNA: TGTGCCAGCAGTCGAGAGGGGGCATCCTACGAGCAGTACTTC

CDR3 length: 16
V gene: TRBV14
D gene: TRBD2
J gene: TRBJ2-2
clone size: many
CDR3 protein: CASSRYSGARPGELFF
CDR3 DNA: TGTGCCAGCAGCCGATATAGCGGGGCCCGCCCCGGGGAGCTGTTTTTT

CDR3 length: 11
V gene: TRBV6-5
D gene: -
J gene: TRBJ2-2
clone size: once
CDR3 protein: CASSTYGELFF
CDR3 DNA: TGTGCCAGCAGCACATACGGGGAGCTGTTTTTT

CDR3 length: 14
V gene: TRBV9
D gene: TRBD1
J gene: TRBJ2-2
clone size: -
CDR3 protein: CASRGQILTGELFF
CDR3 DNA: TGTGCCAGCAGGGGACAGATTCTCACCGGGGAGCTGTTTTTT

CDR3 length: 17
V gene: TRBV6-1
D gene: -
J gene: TRBJ2-7
clone size: -
CDR3 protein: CASSEAIGGREGPFQYF
CDR3 DNA: TGTGCCAGCAGTGAAGCTATAGGGGGGAGGGAGGGGCCCTTTCAGTACTTC

CDR3 length: 14
V gene: TRBV9
D gene: TRBD2
J gene: TRBJ2-3
clone size: -
CDR3 protein: CASSQREGTDTQYF
CDR3 DNA: TGTGCCAGCAGCCAGCGGGAGGGCACAGATACGCAGTATTTT

CDR3 length: 14
V gene: TRBV5-1
D gene: TRBD2
J gene: TRBJ2-1
clone size: -
CDR3 protein: CASKTSGRAYEQFF
CDR3 DNA: TGCGCCAGCAAAACTAGCGGGAGGGCCTATGAGCAGTTCTTC

CDR3 length: 16
V gene: TRBV6-5
D gene: -
J gene: TRBJ1-1
clone size: once
CDR3 protein: CASSYTKTWRGTEAFF
CDR3 DNA: TGTGCCAGCAGTTACACAAAGACATGGCGGGGAACTGAAGCTTTCTTT

CDR3 length: 15
V gene: TRBV20-1
D gene: TRBD2
J gene: TRBJ2-7
clone size: -
CDR3 protein: CSASLRLAGSYEQYF
CDR3 DNA: TGCAGTGCTAGTCTTAGGCTAGCGGGGTCCTACGAGCAGTACTTC

CDR3 length: 16
V gene: TRBV19
D gene: -
J gene: TRBJ2-5
clone size: -
CDR3 protein: CASTDRFQGLSETQYF
CDR3 DNA: TGTGCCAGTACCGATCGGTTTCAGGGGTTGTCAGAGACCCAGTACTTC

CDR3 length: 14
V gene: TRBV3-1/TRBV3-2
D gene: -
J gene: TRBJ2-7
clone size: few
CDR3 protein: CASSQAGSSYEQYF
CDR3 DNA: TGTGCCAGCAGCCAAGCCGGTAGCTCCTACGAGCAGTACTTC

CDR3 length: 15
V gene: TRBV11-3
D gene: -
J gene: TRBJ2-3
clone size: -
CDR3 protein: CASSAGFEGTDTQYF
CDR3 DNA: TGTGCCAGCAGCGCTGGCTTTGAAGGCACAGATACGCAGTATTTT

CDR3 length: 15
V gene: TRBV4-3
D gene: TRBD1
J gene: TRBJ2-7
clone size: -
CDR3 protein: CASSQGQGKVYEQYF
CDR3 DNA: TGCGCCAGCAGCCAAGGACAGGGGAAGGTCTACGAGCAGTACTTC

CDR3 length: 16
V gene: TRBV6-2/TRBV6-3
D gene: -
J gene: TRBJ1-5
clone size: -
CDR3 protein: CASSYSGSGVGQPQHF
CDR3 DNA: TGTGCCAGCAGTTACTCGGGGTCGGGGGTTGGACAGCCCCAGCATTTT

CDR3 length: 14
V gene: TRBV6-6
D gene: -
J gene: TRBJ1-3
clone size: -
CDR3 protein: CASSRGLTGNTIYF
CDR3 DNA: TGTGCCAGCAGTCGGGGGCTTACTGGAAACACCATATATTTT

CDR3 length: 14
V gene: TRBV28
D gene: TRBD1
J gene: TRBJ1-4
clone size: -
CDR3 protein: CASSSGQGNGKLFF
CDR3 DNA: TGTGCCAGCAGTTCCGGACAGGGGAACGGAAAACTGTTTTTT

CDR3 length: 16
V gene: TRBV5-1
D gene: TRBD2
J gene: TRBJ2-5
clone size: once
CDR3 protein: CASSSGSTSGEETQYF
CDR3 DNA: TGCGCCAGCAGCTCCGGGTCGACTAGCGGGGAAGAGACCCAGTACTTC

CDR3 length: 13
V gene: TRBV25-1
D gene: TRBD1
J gene: TRBJ2-3
clone size: -
CDR3 protein: CASSLTGADTQYF
CDR3 DNA: TGTGCCAGCAGTCTAACAGGGGCAGATACGCAGTATTTT

CDR3 length: 18
V gene: TRBV28
D gene: TRBD2
J gene: TRBJ2-7
clone size: -
CDR3 protein: CASRAGLAGRSGPLEQYF
CDR3 DNA: TGTGCCAGCAGGGCCGGACTAGCGGGCCGTTCAGGCCCCCTCGAGCAGTACTTC

CDR3 length: 15
V gene: TRBV3-1/TRBV3-2
D gene: TRBD1
J gene: TRBJ1-1
clone size: -
CDR3 protein: CASSALQGARTEAFF
CDR3 DNA: TGTGCCAGCAGCGCATTACAGGGGGCTAGAACTGAAGCTTTCTTT